The 21 T cell receptor beta chains reported below all come from one sample, sequenced in a study of identical twins. MiXCR, applied by TCRdb to the 5' RACE reads, yields one record per CDR3 protein. Here the sample spans about 340,000 distinct CDR3 sequences, 7% to 9.5% being singletons. The sequenced sample was naive T cells sorted from blood. These receptors all come from a woman aged 50 to 65 in good health.

V is TRBV2 and J is TRBJ2-2; 9 nucleotides line up with TRBD2. The length of the CDR3 is 14 residues. With V trimmed by 8 bases and J by 5 bases, 6 bases remained unmatched. CDR1 and CDR2 (germline): SNHLY, FYNNEI. The DNA for the CDR3 is TGTGCCAGCGGGGGTGGACTAGCGACCGGGGAGCTGTTTTTT. It specifies CASGGGLATGELFF.

About this clonotype: It may be a read error: a sequence one base away is much more abundant. The J gene is TRBJ1-5, the V gene TRBV12-3 or TRBV12-4; D unresolved. V lost 5 bases to trimming and J lost 1 base, with 3 bases between them. This CDR3 region has 12 residues. CDR3 nucleotide sequence: TGTGCCAGCAGTCGGAGCAATCAGCCCCAGCATTTT. This codes for CASSRSNQPQHF.

The chain uses TRBV28 and TRBJ2-6, with 7 bases that match TRBD1. CDR1 MDHEN and CDR2 SYDVKM come from the germline V gene. V lost 5 bases to trimming and J lost 2 bases; unmatched junction nucleotides: 12. CDR3 length: 18 amino acids. The CDR3 region has the DNA TGTGCCAGCAGTGGATTAGGTGAGGGGGCCCCTGGGGCCAACGTCCTGACTTTC. It specifies CASSGLGEGAPGANVLTF.

The gene calls are TRBV5-1 and TRBJ2-5; 7 nucleotides match TRBD1. Germline V gene data show CDR1 as SGHRS and CDR2 as YFSETQ. The junction had 6 bases not matched to a gene; V was cut back by 2 bases and J by 2 bases. The CDR3 loop spans 15 amino acids. CDR3 in amino acids: CASSFGTAQQETQYF. The CDR3 DNA follows: TGCGCCAGCAGCTTCGGGACAGCACAACAAGAGACCCAGTACTTC. The whole variable domain, remainder taken from reference TRBV5-1 and TRBJ2-5, is KAGVTQTPRYLIKTRGQQVTLSCSPISGHRSVSWYQQTPGQGLQFLFEYFSETQRNKGNFPGRFSGRQFSNSRSEMNVSTLELGDSALYLCASSFGTAQQETQYFGPGTRLLVL.

A remark on this clonotype: Compared with germline, one end of the junction differs, possibly owing to a read error. V and J are TRBV7-9 and TRBJ1-1; D is uncertain. The CDR3 has 14 residues. Germline V gives CDR1 SEHNR, CDR2 FQNEAQ (reference sequence). The CDR3 bases are TGTGCCAGCAGCTCCCTCGGGGTGAACAGTGAAGCTTTCTTT. This codes for CASSSLGVNSEAFF. The full variable domain, its missing parts supplied by reference TRBV7-9 and TRBJ1-1, is DTGVSQNPRHKITKRGQNVTFRCDPISEHNRLYWYRQTLGQGPEFLTYFQNEAQLEKSRLLSDRFSAERPKGSFSTLEIQRTEQGDSAMYLCASSSLGVNSEAFFGQGTRLTVV.

This clonotype came up a few times. The chain carries TRBV10-2 and TRBJ2-7, with D perhaps being TRBD1 or TRBD2 (5 bases each). Trimming took off 4 bases at V and 7 bases at J, with 11 bases between the two ends. CDR1 is WSHSY and CDR2 is SAAADI in the germline V gene. The CDR3 sequence is 12 residues long. CDR3 sequence reads: CASSGYGAEQYF. Here the CDR3 DNA reads TGCGCCAGCAGTGGGTACGGGGCTGAGCAGTACTTC.

This chain connects TRBV25-1 to TRBJ2-7, with 8 bases lining up with TRBD1. The J segment lost 7 bases and the V segment lost 7 bases, leaving 15 bases of the junction unmatched. The germline V gene encodes CDR1 MGHDK and CDR2 SYGVNS. There are 15 residues in the CDR3. The CDR3 here is CASTAPPDRGWEQYF. CDR3 nucleotides: TGTGCCAGCACTGCCCCCCCCGACAGGGGATGGGAGCAGTACTTC.

This clonotype was counted at least ten times. V gene TRBV27 combines with J gene TRBJ2-7, with 7 bases identical to TRBD2. V shed 3 bases and J 7 bases; nucleotides not matched to a gene: 6. Germline V gene lookup returns CDR1 MNHEY and CDR2 SMNVEV (reference sequence). The CDR3 extends over 13 amino acids. CDR3 in amino acids: CASSLISGQEQYF. For the CDR3, the DNA is TGTGCCAGCAGTTTGATTAGCGGGCAAGAGCAGTACTTC.

The gene calls are TRBV6-1 and TRBJ2-7; 11 nucleotides align to TRBD1. The V segment lost 5 bases and the J segment 4 bases; nucleotides outside the gene matches: 7. CDR3 length: 15 amino acids. The V gene's germline CDR1 is MNHNS and CDR2 SASEGT. The chain's CDR3 is CASSTGQGGIYEQYF. The CDR3 DNA is TGTGCCAGCAGTACGGGACAGGGGGGGATATACGAGCAGTACTTC.

This clonotype was counted ten times or more. This chain joins TRBV29-1 and TRBJ1-1; D remains unclear. The CDR3 length is 15 residues. V was cut by 3 bases and J by 1 base, with 15 bases left in between. Germline V gives CDR1 SQVTM, CDR2 ANQGSEA. For the CDR3, the DNA is TGCAGCGTTGACCCGAGAGGAGATTCGAACACTGAAGCTTTCTTT. The encoded protein is CSVDPRGDSNTEAFF.

The table lists this clonotype with many counts. This sequence joins TRBV11-2 and TRBJ2-7, with 10 bases matching TRBD1. This CDR3 has 14 amino acids. Germline V gene data show CDR1 as SGHAT and CDR2 as FQNNGV. V lost 5 bases, J lost 3 bases, and 4 bases stayed unmatched. The CDR3 here is CASSPGQGNYEQYF. The CDR3 DNA follows: TGTGCCAGCAGCCCGGGACAGGGGAACTACGAGCAGTACTTC.

This clonotype was found a few times. This sequence joins TRBV5-1 and TRBJ1-1, with no clear D. The germline V gene encodes CDR1 SGHRS and CDR2 YFSETQ. Trimming left V 4 bases short and J 1 base short, with 11 bases between. The CDR3 has 14 amino acids. The chain's CDR3 is CASSPLEENTEAFF. DNA of the CDR3: TGCGCCAGCAGCCCTTTAGAGGAGAACACTGAAGCTTTCTTT.

This chain links TRBV3-1 with TRBJ1-2; D not resolved. The CDR3 is 15 amino acids. CDR1 is LGHDT and CDR2 is YNNKEL in the germline V gene (reference sequence). Deletions cut 0 bases from V and 5 bases from J, with 13 bases between. CDR3 in amino acids: CASSQDPAGTYGYTF. For the CDR3, the DNA is TGTGCCAGCAGCCAAGACCCCGCAGGCACTTATGGCTACACCTTC. The full variable domain, its missing parts supplied by reference TRBV3-1 and TRBJ1-2, is DTAVSQTPKYLVTQMGNDKSIKCEQNLGHDTMYWYKQDSKKFLKIMFSYNNKELIINETVPNRFSPKSPDKAHLNLHINSLELGDSAVYFCASSQDPAGTYGYTFGSGTRLTVV.

V gene TRBV5-5 combines with J gene TRBJ2-3; D is possibly TRBD2 (5 bases). The germline V gene has CDR1 SGHKS and CDR2 YYEKEE (reference sequence). Trimming shortened V by 4 bases and J by 6 bases, and 21 bases separated the two germline ends. This CDR3 has 16 amino acids. CDR3 amino acids: CASSPTLAAAEDTQYF. The CDR3 DNA reads TGTGCCAGCAGCCCCACCCTAGCAGCTGCGGAGGATACGCAGTATTTT.

The genes are TRBV4-1 and TRBJ2-1; 9 bases fit TRBD2. Per the germline V gene, CDR1 is MGHRA and CDR2 is YSYEKL. The ends lost 4 bases at V and 6 bases at J; junction bases unmatched: 7. This CDR3 comprises 15 residues. CDR3 nucleotides: TGCGCCAGCAGCCCCCCGGGCGGGAGGGCCAATGAGCAGTTCTTC. It specifies CASSPPGGRANEQFF.

There are a few counts of this clonotype. J is TRBJ2-4 and V is TRBV7-2; D call uncertain. The CDR3 loop spans 11 amino acids. CDR1 and CDR2 from the germline V gene are SGHTA and FQGNSA. V lost 1 base and J 12 bases, leaving 7 bases between the germline ends. The DNA of the CDR3 is TGTGCCAGCAGCTTAGGCGGCAATCAGTACTTC. It is translated as CASSLGGNQYF.

This clonotype was recorded many times. The rearrangement joins TRBV24-1 to TRBJ2-5, with 8 bases lining up with TRBD1. The V and J ends lost 3 bases and 5 bases, in that order; junction bases with no gene match: 7. The CDR3 has 15 residues. Germline CDR1 reads KGHDR; CDR2 reads SFDVKD. Written as DNA, the CDR3 is TGTGCCACCAGTGATCAAGGACAGGGAAGGGAGACCCAGTACTTC. This codes for CATSDQGQGRETQYF.

The V call is TRBV11-3, the J call TRBJ2-3; D gene unclear. V was shortened by 7 bases and J by 1 base, with 9 bases between the two germline ends. The CDR3 has 13 residues. From germline, CDR1 is SGHNT and CDR2 YENEEA. The CDR3: CASNPVGTDTQYF. CDR3 DNA sequence: TGTGCCAGCAACCCCGTGGGCACAGATACGCAGTATTTT. Together with reference TRBV11-3 and TRBJ2-3, the CDR3 gives the full variable domain: EAGVVQSPRYKIIEKKQPVAFWCNPISGHNTLYWYLQNLGQGPELLIRYENEEAVDDSQLPKDRFSAERLKGVDSTLKIQPAELGDSAVYLCASNPVGTDTQYFGPGTRLTVL.

The chain joins TRBV20-1 to TRBJ2-2; no reliable D call. This CDR3 is 13 amino acids long. Germline V CDR1 and CDR2: DFQATT, SNEGSKA (reference sequence). The V end lost 0 bases, the J end lost 9 bases, and 11 bases lay between the germline ends. Here the CDR3 DNA reads TGCAGTGCTAGAGATCTCGTGCACCGGGAGCTGTTTTTT. Protein sequence: CSARDLVHRELFF.

In this sample, this clonotype turned up a few times. The chain links TRBV5-1 to TRBJ1-5; D is perhaps TRBD1 (5 bases). The CDR3 spans 13 residues. Trimming took 5 bases from V and 4 from J, leaving 10 bases between them. Germline loops: CDR1 SGHRS, CDR2 YFSETQ. The chain's CDR3 is CASSVEGNQPQHF. CDR3 coding DNA: TGCGCCAGCAGTGTGGAGGGGAATCAGCCCCAGCATTTT.

In this sample, this clonotype turned up a few times. The chain links TRBV10-3 to TRBJ1-6; 7 bases agree with TRBD1. Germline loops: CDR1 ENHRY, CDR2 SYGVKD. This CDR3 contains 17 residues. J was trimmed by 6 bases and V by 0 bases; bases with no gene match: 8. For the CDR3, the DNA is TGTGCCATCAGTGAGTCCCCCAGGGGGAAAATTAATTCACCCCTCCACTTT. Translating gives CAISESPRGKINSPLHF.